The rows below give T cell receptor beta chains drawn from one sample of a study of blood T cells in healthy people across ages. TCRdb fed the 5' RACE reads into MiXCR, producing one record per CDR3 protein. This table holds some 1.5 million distinct CDR3 sequences, 40% to 45% found once. Sequences were obtained from blood. Every receptor here comes from a woman aged 18-29 years in good health. Both conserved end residues are part of each CDR3. A D gene is named only where the DNA matches it firmly. Part of the rows lack a size; the others show once, few, many or a class for expanded clones.

j_call,v_call,d_call,clone_size,cdr3_nt,cdr3_aa
TRBJ2-6,TRBV4-1,.,.,TGCGCCAGCAGCCAAGATCCGGACGTTGCTGGGGCCAACGTCCTGACTTTC,CASSQDPDVAGANVLTF
TRBJ2-5,TRBV10-3,TRBD1,.,TGTGCCATCAGTGAGTCAGGGGGCAGGGGCCTTGTGAAGCAGTACTTC,CAISESGGRGLVKQYF
TRBJ2-3,TRBV27,.,.,TGTGCCAGCAGTTCGCGGGGGCTGGGGGATACGCAGTATTTT,CASSSRGLGDTQYF
TRBJ2-4,TRBV3-1,.,once,TGTGCCAGCAGCCCTCGGGGCCGTGACATTCAGTACTTC,CASSPRGRDIQYF
TRBJ2-1,TRBV9,TRBD2,.,TGTGCCAGCAGCGTGGGCGGGGGGACCCATGAGCAGTTCTTC,CASSVGGGTHEQFF
TRBJ2-1,TRBV28,TRBD2,few,TGTGCCAGCAGTTTAGCGGGAGACCCTAGGAATGAGCAGTTCTTC,CASSLAGDPRNEQFF
TRBJ2-5,TRBV29-1,.,once,TGCAGCGTTGGACAGGTTTTGGTGGATGAGCAGTACTTC,CSVGQVLVDEQYF
TRBJ2-3,TRBV9,.,.,TGTGCCAGCAGCGTGGTGAGCGTTTCAGATACGCAGTATTTT,CASSVVSVSDTQYF
TRBJ2-4,TRBV7-2,.,.,TGTGCCAGCAGCCCTCTCCTGACAGACTCGACGCGGGCAAAAACATTTCAGTACTTC,CASSPLLTDSTRAKTFQYF
TRBJ1-2,TRBV6-2/TRBV6-3,.,.,TGTGCCAGCAACGCGTTTCGGGATGGCTATGGCTACACCTTC,CASNAFRDGYGYTF
TRBJ2-7,TRBV28,TRBD1,few,TGTGCCAGCAGTTTAAGAGGACAGGGGCGCGAGCAGTACTTC,CASSLRGQGREQYF
TRBJ2-7,TRBV12-3/TRBV12-4,TRBD2,few,TGTGCCAGCAGTCCACGGACTAGCGGGAGCTTCAACGAGCAGTACTTC,CASSPRTSGSFNEQYF
TRBJ2-1,TRBV7-2,TRBD2,.,TGTGCCAGCAGCTTGGGGGGGACTGGATTCAATGAGCAGTTCTTC,CASSLGGTGFNEQFF
TRBJ2-7,TRBV20-1,TRBD2,.,TGCAGTGCTAGAGGTCGCCTAGCGGGAGGAGGGTTAATCTCCTACGAGCAGTACTTC,CSARGRLAGGGLISYEQYF
TRBJ2-7,TRBV19,.,.,TGTGCCAGTAGTCCGGCTAGCGTATCCTACGAGCAGTACTTC,CASSPASVSYEQYF